The sample holds a few counts of the clone carrying this TCR beta chain. The sample originates from a study of human T cells and chemical hapten exposure. Overall study context: All patients underwent weekly scalp dosing with diphenylcyclopropenone for the full roughly 25-week study.

Time point: patch test 2, 6 weeks after DPC sensitization. Treatment noted: therapeutic diphenylcyclopropenone sensitization with weekly scalp DPC. TCRdb ran MiXCR on the RACE reads and lists one entry per CDR3 protein. The sample carries around 130,000 distinct CDR3 sequences, 10% to 15% recorded once. Looked up from germline, CDR1 is SEHNR and CDR2 is FQNEAQ (reference sequence). The V gene lost 5 bases and the J gene lost 7 bases, with 15 bases spanning the gap. The CDR3 loop spans 13 amino acids. The chain has TRBV7-9 and TRBJ2-7, with TRBD1 as a possible D gene (6 bases). The sample here was whole blood, taken in connection with sensitization to the hapten diphenylcyclopropenone (DPC). The receptor comes from a woman aged 45-65 years with alopecia areata. Some clones in this sample may be carry-over from other donors' samples. The CDR3 sequence: CASSLPGAREQYF. The CDR3 DNA reads as TGTGCCAGCAGCCTTCCAGGGGCGAGGGAGCAGTACTTC.